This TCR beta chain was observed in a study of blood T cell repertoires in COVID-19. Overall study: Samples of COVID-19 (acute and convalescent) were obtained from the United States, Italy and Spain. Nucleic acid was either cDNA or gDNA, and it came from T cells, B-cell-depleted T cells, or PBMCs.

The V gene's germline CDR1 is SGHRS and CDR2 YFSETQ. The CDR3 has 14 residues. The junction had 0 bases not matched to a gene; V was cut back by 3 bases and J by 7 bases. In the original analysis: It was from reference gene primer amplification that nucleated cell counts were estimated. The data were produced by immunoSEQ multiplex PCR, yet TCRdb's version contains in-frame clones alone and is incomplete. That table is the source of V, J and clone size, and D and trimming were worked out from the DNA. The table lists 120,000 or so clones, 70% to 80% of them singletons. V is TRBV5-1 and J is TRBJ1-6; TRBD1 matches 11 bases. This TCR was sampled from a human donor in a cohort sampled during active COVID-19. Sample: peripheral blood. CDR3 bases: TGCGCCAGCAGCTGGGACAGGGGGAATTCACCCCTCCACTTT. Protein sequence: CASSWDRGNSPLHF.